The 6 T cell receptor beta chains reported below all come from one sample, sequenced in a study of T cells in Graves' hyperthyroidism and ophthalmopathy. RNA transcripts yielded amplified TCR beta CDR3 regions. With the HTBI primer set, the TCR CDR3 went through a first round of RT-PCR. One entry per CDR3 protein results from TCRdb running MiXCR on the multiplex PCR reads. The sample has around 290,000 distinct CDR3 sequences; about 18% are singletons. Sequenced: blood. These receptors were collected from a woman in her sixties with Graves' ophthalmopathy.

This clonotype was detected a few times. The chain links TRBV6-1 to TRBJ2-1; 11 positions match TRBD2. The CDR3 contains 15 residues. Per the germline V gene, CDR1 is MNHNS and CDR2 is SASEGT. Trimming took 6 bases from V and 5 from J; bases not matched to a gene: 6. CDR3 bases: TGTGCCAGCAGACGCGGGACTAGCGGACACAATGAGCAGTTCTTC. Protein: CASRRGTSGHNEQFF.

This clonotype was seen repeatedly, ten times or more. The rearrangement links TRBV7-2 to TRBJ2-2; 7 positions agree with TRBD1. Germline CDR1 SGHTA, CDR2 FQGNSA. The CDR3 spans 15 residues. Germline trimming cut 5 bases from V and 0 bases from J; bases unmatched to any gene: 3. As DNA, the CDR3 is TGTGCCAGCAGCCGGGACAGCTCGAACACCGGGGAGCTGTTTTTT. It specifies CASSRDSSNTGELFF.

This clonotype occurred a few times. The chain carries TRBV9 and TRBJ2-2; possible D gene TRBD1, 5 bases. The CDR3 has 14 residues. V lost 0 bases, J lost 6 bases, and 9 bases lay in between. Per germline, CDR1 SGDLS and CDR2 YYNGEE. The CDR3 DNA sequence: TGTGCCAGCAGCGTAGTCCAGGGTCCCGGGGAGCTGTTTTTT. Translation gives CASSVVQGPGELFF.

This clonotype was counted at least ten times. CDR3 protein: CSASNFRVLGELFF. CDR3 bases: TGCAGTGCTAGTAATTTTCGGGTACTCGGGGAGCTGTTTTTT. The J gene is TRBJ2-2, the V gene TRBV20-1; D is uncertain. Looked up from germline, CDR1 is DFQATT and CDR2 is SNEGSKA (reference sequence). This CDR3 spans 14 amino acids. The V end was cut by 3 bases, the J end by 7 bases, with 15 bases between.

About this clonotype itself: Lacking the conserved final phenylalanine or tryptophan, this CDR3 likely reflects a read error. The rearrangement joins TRBV7-3 to TRBJ2-6, with D possibly being TRBD1 (5 bases). This CDR3 region has 15 residues. Germline CDR1 and CDR2: SGHTA and FQGTGA. Trimming took 5 bases from V and 0 from J, leaving 8 bases between them. The CDR3 nucleotides read TGTGCCAGCAGCGGCGACAGCTCTGGGGCCAACGTCCTGACTTCC. This codes for CASSGDSSGANVLTS.

This chain connects TRBV19 to TRBJ2-6; D possibly corresponds to TRBD1 (5 bases). In germline, CDR1 is LNHDA, CDR2 SQIVND (reference sequence). V was cut by 8 bases and J by 6 bases, with 17 bases left in between. This CDR3 is built from 15 residues. The CDR3 here is CASRQLSTEANVLTF. The CDR3 DNA is TGTGCCAGTCGACAGCTCTCTACGGAGGCCAACGTCCTGACTTTC. Combining the CDR3 with reference TRBV19 and TRBJ2-6 gives the whole variable domain DGGITQSPKYLFRKEGQNVTLSCEQNLNHDAMYWYRQDPGQGLRLIYYSQIVNDFQKGDIAEGYSVSREKKESFPLTVTSAQKNPTAFYLCASRQLSTEANVLTFGAGSRLTVL.